Each of the 25 T cell receptor beta chains below was sequenced from the same sample in a study of blood T cell repertoires in COVID-19. Using immunoSEQ multiplex PCR, the repertoire was profiled, and TCRdb retains in-frame clones only, with some absent. In the table there are 160,000 or so clones, over 80% of which are singletons. Sequencing input: peripheral blood. The receptors stem from a woman aged 45-65 years with acute or convalescent COVID-19.

This clone was seen only once. V gene TRBV7-9 combines with J gene TRBJ1-1, with a weak D call TRBD1 (5 bases). There are 13 residues in the CDR3. The V gene's germline CDR1 is SEHNR and CDR2 FQNEAQ (reference sequence). Trimming removed 2 bases at V and 3 bases at J, with 7 bases between. The CDR3 nucleotides are TGTGCCAGCAGCTTACAGGGCTACACTGAAGCTTTCTTT. It encodes CASSLQGYTEAFF.

Comments on this clone: Other DNA sequences of this sample code for an identical CDR3. The chain employs TRBV3-1 (or the pseudogene TRBV3-2) and TRBJ2-1, with 8 bases matching TRBD2. V gave up 1 base and J gave up 6 bases; unmatched junction bases: 2. From germline, CDR1 is LGHDT and CDR2 YNNKEL (reference sequence). This CDR3 contains 14 residues. CDR3 in amino acids: CASSQGREGNEQFF. The CDR3 coding sequence is TGTGCCAGCAGCCAAGGTCGGGAGGGCAATGAGCAGTTCTTC.

The chain couples TRBV5-1 to TRBJ2-1, with 14 bases aligning to TRBD2. The CDR3 runs to 15 residues. Germline V gives CDR1 SGHRS, CDR2 YFSETQ. V shed 4 bases and J 3 bases; nucleotides not matched to a gene: 0. The CDR3 protein is CASSGTSGGYNEQFF. CDR3 nucleotides: TGCGCCAGCAGCGGGACTAGCGGGGGCTACAATGAGCAGTTCTTC. Looking up the rest from reference TRBV5-1 and TRBJ2-1 gives the full variable domain: KAGVTQTPRYLIKTRGQQVTLSCSPISGHRSVSWYQQTPGQGLQFLFEYFSETQRNKGNFPGRFSGRQFSNSRSEMNVSTLELGDSALYLCASSGTSGGYNEQFFGPGTRLTVL.

The V and J genes are TRBV12-3 or TRBV12-4 and TRBJ2-7; 11 nucleotides agree with TRBD1. This CDR3 is built from 12 residues. After removal of 6 bases from V and 9 bases from J, the junction contained 4 bases not matched to a gene. CDR3 protein: CASRTGTGGQYF. CDR3 bases: TGTGCCAGCAGAACCGGGACAGGGGGGCAGTACTTC.

Details on this clone: At one boundary the junction diverges from the germline segment, which might be a read error. The CDR3 bases are TGTGCCAGCAGCTTCTACGAGCGGTACTTC. It translates to CASSFYERYF. The chain carries TRBV5-8 and TRBJ2-7; D not certain. Per germline, CDR1 SGHTS and CDR2 YDEGEE. The CDR3 length is 10 residues.

This chain joins TRBV7-2 and TRBJ1-2, with D unclear. V lost 5 bases and J 7 bases, leaving 14 bases between the germline ends. The CDR3 loop spans 13 amino acids. CDR1 is SGHTA and CDR2 is FQGNSA in the germline V gene. CDR3 coding DNA: TGTGCCAGCAGCCCCACGCGAGGAGCTGGCTACACCTTC. This gives the protein CASSPTRGAGYTF.

The V gene is TRBV7-7, the J gene TRBJ1-1; TRBD1 agrees at 7 bases. The trim removed 5 bases at V and 1 base at J, leaving 7 bases unmatched. CDR3 length: 15 residues. In germline, CDR1 is SSHAT, CDR2 FNYEAQ (reference sequence). CDR3 coding DNA: TGTGCCAGCAGCCCTTGGACAGGTAGGAACACTGAAGCTTTCTTT. Its protein product is CASSPWTGRNTEAFF.

This chain links TRBV10-3 with TRBJ1-1, with D unresolved. Germline values: CDR1 ENHRY, CDR2 SYGVKD. The CDR3 loop spans 17 amino acids. The germline V and J ends were trimmed by 4 bases and 0 bases, with 18 bases remaining between them. The CDR3 sequence is CAISVGGTFLMNTEAFF. In DNA form, the CDR3 reads TGTGCCATCAGTGTAGGCGGAACATTCCTTATGAACACTGAAGCTTTCTTT.

The rearrangement uses TRBV4-1 and TRBJ2-3; 7 positions agree with TRBD2. Per germline, CDR1 MGHRA and CDR2 YSYEKL. V was clipped by 5 bases and J by 4 bases; unmatched bases: 6. The CDR3 runs to 14 residues. The CDR3 DNA sequence: TGCGCCAGCAGCGGGGATGCGGGGGCAGATACGCAGTATTTT. As protein: CASSGDAGADTQYF.

J is TRBJ1-2 and V is TRBV5-6; 9 bases fit TRBD1. Trimming at V came to 4 bases and at J to 4 bases, leaving 8 bases not matched to a gene. Germline loops: CDR1 SGHDT, CDR2 YYEEEE. The CDR3 covers 15 residues. CDR3 sequence reads: CASSRRTGVFYGYTF. The CDR3 nucleotides read TGTGCCAGCAGCCGGAGGACAGGGGTGTTCTATGGCTACACCTTC.

V gene TRBV30 combines with J gene TRBJ1-2; 8 nucleotides line up with TRBD1. The CDR3 has 16 residues. Trimming cost V 0 bases and J 2 bases; bases outside gene matches: 8. Germline V gives CDR1 GTSNPN, CDR2 SVGIG (reference sequence). CDR3 sequence (DNA): TGTGCCTGGAGTGTACTCGACAGGGGATGGAACTATGGCTACACCTTC. Translated, it gives CAWSVLDRGWNYGYTF.

The rearrangement links TRBV4-3 to TRBJ1-4; tentative D call: TRBD1 (5 bases). This CDR3 contains 16 residues. CDR1 is LGHNA, CDR2 YSLEER, per germline. V lost 3 bases to trimming and J lost 5 bases, with 16 bases between them. CDR3 sequence: CASSHLGATENEKLFF. For the CDR3, the DNA is TGCGCCAGCAGCCACCTAGGGGCAACCGAGAATGAAAAACTGTTTTTT.

The rearrangement links TRBV9 to TRBJ1-2; the match to TRBD1 covers 8 bases. Per germline, CDR1 SGDLS and CDR2 YYNGEE. V trimming: 6 bases; J trimming: 2 bases; junction bases outside the gene matches: 3. The CDR3 is 13 amino acids. CDR3 region: CASKRTGNYGYTF. The CDR3 DNA reads as TGTGCCAGCAAACGGACAGGGAACTATGGCTACACCTTC.

The rearrangement links TRBV10-2 to TRBJ2-1, with TRBD2 matching over 9 bases. The V and J ends lost 6 bases and 10 bases, in that order; junction bases with no gene match: 4. This CDR3 region has 12 residues. Germline lookup yields CDR1 WSHSY and CDR2 SAAADI. CDR3 in DNA: TGCGCCAGCAGGGGACTAGCAGAGGAGCAGTTCTTC. Amino acids: CASRGLAEEQFF.

This clone appeared once. The J gene is TRBJ2-1, the V gene TRBV9; D ambiguous. Germline loops: CDR1 SGDLS, CDR2 YYNGEE. V was trimmed by 2 bases and J by 3 bases, leaving 9 bases between them. This CDR3 contains 14 residues. The CDR3 spells CASSVTAVYNEQFF. In nucleotides, the CDR3 is TGTGCCAGCAGCGTTACGGCGGTCTACAATGAGCAGTTCTTC.

This clone occurred once. The V and J genes are TRBV5-1 and TRBJ2-5; 7 bases are shared with TRBD2. This CDR3 is 14 amino acids long. Germline CDR1 reads SGHRS; CDR2 reads YFSETQ. V shed 4 bases and J 4 bases; nucleotides not matched to a gene: 7. CDR3 sequence reads: CASSLGGYGETQYF. The CDR3 bases are TGCGCCAGCAGCCTCGGGGGGTACGGAGAGACCCAGTACTTC.

The sample holds one count of this clone. The rearrangement uses TRBV14 and TRBJ2-3, with TRBD2 identical over 10 bases. CDR1 is SGHDN and CDR2 is FVKESK in the germline V gene. The CDR3 extends over 14 amino acids. V trimming: 1 base; J trimming: 8 bases; junction bases outside the gene matches: 3. CDR3 sequence (DNA): TGTGCCAGCAGCCAAGGTCTAGCGGGAGCTACGCAGTATTTT. It is translated as CASSQGLAGATQYF.

V and J are TRBV7-9 and TRBJ1-2; D is uncertain. V was pared by 5 bases and J by 4 bases, with 17 bases between. Germline CDR1 and CDR2: SEHNR and FQNEAQ (reference sequence). This CDR3 comprises 15 residues. This CDR3 reads CASSLLGESVYGYTF. DNA for the CDR3: TGTGCCAGCAGCCTCCTCGGGGAGTCTGTCTATGGCTACACCTTC.

V is TRBV19 and J is TRBJ2-3; 11 bases are a match to TRBD2. The trim removed 7 bases at V and 5 bases at J, leaving 11 bases unmatched. CDR1 is LNHDA, CDR2 SQIVND, per germline (reference sequence). The CDR3 is 16 residues long. CDR3 sequence (DNA): TGTGCCAGTAAATCCCAACTAGCGGGAGCGGGAGATACGCAGTATTTT. Translated, it gives CASKSQLAGAGDTQYF.

This chain connects TRBV19 to TRBJ1-1; 10 bases map to TRBD1. This CDR3 comprises 14 residues. In germline, CDR1 is LNHDA, CDR2 SQIVND (reference sequence). The V segment lost 6 bases and the J segment 5 bases; nucleotides outside the gene matches: 6. DNA of the CDR3: TGTGCCAGTAGAGGGACAGGGGTTTATACTGAAGCTTTCTTT. As protein: CASRGTGVYTEAFF.

This sequence joins TRBV4-3 and TRBJ1-5; D not certain. The ends were cut back, 0 bases at V and 3 bases at J, with 6 bases in the middle. Looked up from germline, CDR1 is LGHNA and CDR2 is YSLEER. The CDR3 length is 14 residues. CDR3 in amino acids: CASSQDLFNQPQHF. The CDR3 coding sequence is TGCGCCAGCAGCCAAGATCTATTCAATCAGCCCCAGCATTTT.

This clone was detected once. The rearrangement joins TRBV3-1 (or the pseudogene TRBV3-2) to TRBJ1-5; a weak D match, TRBD1 (6 bases). CDR3 size: 15 residues. The germline V and J ends were trimmed by 1 base and 7 bases, with 14 bases remaining between them. In germline, CDR1 is LGHDT, CDR2 YNNKEL (reference sequence). The CDR3 sequence is CASSQGGGGRQPQHF. CDR3 nucleotides: TGTGCCAGCAGCCAAGGGGGAGGGGGGCGGCAGCCCCAGCATTTT.

The V gene is TRBV6-2 or TRBV6-3, the J gene TRBJ1-6, with 8 bases identical to TRBD1. The CDR3 spans 14 residues. Germline CDR1 reads MNHEY; CDR2 reads SVGEGT. V shed 4 bases, J shed 10 bases, and the junction held 6 bases outside the gene matches. The chain's CDR3 is CASSFRGQGSPLHF. The DNA of the CDR3 is TGTGCCAGCAGTTTCAGGGGGCAAGGCTCACCCCTCCACTTT.

This chain joins TRBV9 and TRBJ2-7, with 9 bases aligning to TRBD1. CDR1 and CDR2 (germline): SGDLS, YYNGEE. The CDR3 is 16 residues long. V was pared by 3 bases and J by 1 base, with 8 bases of the junction left unmatched. CDR3 nucleotides: TGTGCCAGCAGCGCAAGGACAGGGGCAGAATCCTACGAGCAGTACTTC. Protein: CASSARTGAESYEQYF.

The CDR3 loop reads CAWRQGPSSGNTIYF. In nucleotides, the CDR3 is TGTGCCTGGAGACAGGGGCCGAGCTCTGGAAACACCATATATTTT. The genes are TRBV30 and TRBJ1-3, with 7 bases identical to TRBD1. This CDR3 is built from 15 residues. The germline V gene encodes CDR1 GTSNPN and CDR2 SVGIG (reference sequence). V gave up 3 bases and J gave up 0 bases; unmatched junction bases: 5.